This T cell receptor (beta chain) was found in a study of shared clonotypes between healthy human individuals. Study at large: A couple of women and a few men aged 18 to 49 served as donors.

Per germline, CDR1 SGDLS and CDR2 YYNGEE. The CDR3 extends over 15 amino acids. Trimming stripped 3 bases from V and 4 bases from J, with 14 bases between. Donors included only healthy HIV-negative adults lacking recent acute infections or vaccinations. Every donor was a Caucasian adult from Nashville, Tennessee. The assay was immunoSEQ multiplex PCR, and TCRdb's table has in-frame clones only and misses some. Here the sample spans around 1,000,000 clones, approximately 77% being singletons. The V gene is TRBV9, the J gene TRBJ2-1, with a tentative D call TRBD1 (6 bases). The TCR comes from a man between 18 and 35 years old in good health. Some clones in this sample may be carry-over from other donors' samples. The specimen sequenced was memory CD4+ T cells from PBMCs. As to subset: CD45RA-negative fraction. The CDR3 sequence: CASSAAGASYNEQFF. CDR3 in DNA: TGTGCCAGCAGCGCCGCAGGGGCGTCGTACAATGAGCAGTTCTTC. The complete variable domain, with remaining parts taken from reference TRBV9 and TRBJ2-1, reads DSGVTQTPKHLITATGQRVTLRCSPRSGDLSVYWYQQSLDQGLQFLIQYYNGEERAKGNILERFSAQQFPDLHSELNLSSLELGDSALYFCASSAAGASYNEQFFGPGTRLTVL.